This is a list of T cell receptor beta chains from one sample in a study of blood T cell repertoires in COVID-19. Assay used: immunoSEQ multiplex PCR; TCRdb lists only in-frame clones, some missing. The table has 35,000 to 55,000 clones, around 90% seen once; the top ten hold approximately 2.8%. The specimen was peripheral blood. The receptors were sampled from a man in his fifties with active COVID-19. CDR3s include the opening cysteine and the closing phenylalanine or tryptophan. The order of the fields is CDR3 DNA, CDR3 protein, V gene, clone size, J gene, D gene. A D gene is named only where the DNA matches it firmly. A clone size is listed for some rows: how often the clone was seen (once, few, many), or a class if it is expanded.

TGTGCCAGCGCTACAGGGCCTGGAAACACCATATATTTT,CASATGPGNTIYF,TRBV18,.,TRBJ1-3,.
TGTGCCAGCAGCCCCCTTGTGGGGGGGAGCTATGGCTACACCTTC,CASSPLVGGSYGYTF,TRBV9,.,TRBJ1-2,.
TGTGCCAGCAGCTTAGGGGGACAGCGGACGGGGGAGCAGTACTTC,CASSLGGQRTGEQYF,TRBV11-2,.,TRBJ2-7,TRBD1
TGTGCCAGCAGCCCCCGGGGGGAGGGGTACCAAGAGACCCAGTACTTC,CASSPRGEGYQETQYF,TRBV9,.,TRBJ2-5,TRBD2
TGCGCCAGCAGCTTGGAGGGGGACACCGGGGAGCTGTTTTTT,CASSLEGDTGELFF,TRBV5-1,.,TRBJ2-2,.
TGTGCCAGCAGTTCGGGGGACAGGGGGCCGTCGACTGAAGCTTTCTTT,CASSSGDRGPSTEAFF,TRBV28,once,TRBJ1-1,TRBD1
TGTGCCAGCAGCTTAGGGGCCAGTTGGGGCCCTGGAAACACCATATATTTT,CASSLGASWGPGNTIYF,TRBV7-2,.,TRBJ1-3,.
TGTGCCAGCAGTGAACTGTCCAGGGGGAATCAGCCCCAGCATTTT,CASSELSRGNQPQHF,TRBV6-1,.,TRBJ1-5,TRBD1
TGTGCCTGGACAAGGGGGAAGAACACCGGGGAGCTGTTTTTT,CAWTRGKNTGELFF,TRBV30,.,TRBJ2-2,.
TGTGCCAGCAGCTTAACCACAGGAACCGGGGAGCTGTTTTTT,CASSLTTGTGELFF,TRBV11-2,.,TRBJ2-2,.
TGCGCCAGCAGCCAAGCGGACAGCAACTCCTACGAGCAGTACTTC,CASSQADSNSYEQYF,TRBV4-1,.,TRBJ2-7,.
TGTGCCAGCAGCCGATCGAGCCTAGAGTACTCTGGAAACACCATATATTTT,CASSRSSLEYSGNTIYF,TRBV9,.,TRBJ1-3,.
TGTGCCAGCAGCACCGGGACAGGTCCCTCCTACGAGCAGTACTTC,CASSTGTGPSYEQYF,TRBV7-3,.,TRBJ2-7,TRBD1
TGTGCCAGCAGTGGACTAGCGGGGACAGATACGCAGTATTTT,CASSGLAGTDTQYF,TRBV6-4,.,TRBJ2-3,TRBD2
TGTGCCAGCAGCCGGGGGTTCTACAATGAGCAGTTCTTC,CASSRGFYNEQFF,TRBV7-9,.,TRBJ2-1,.
TGTGCCAGCAGCCCTAACGACAGGGGCGGCTTAGATACGCAGTATTTT,CASSPNDRGGLDTQYF,TRBV4-2,.,TRBJ2-3,TRBD1
TGCAGCGTTGAGGGGGCTAGCGGGGGCTACGAGCAGTACTTC,CSVEGASGGYEQYF,TRBV29-1,.,TRBJ2-7,TRBD2
TGTGCCAGCAGGAACCAGGGGGCAAGGGAGCAGTACTTC,CASRNQGAREQYF,TRBV28,.,TRBJ2-7,TRBD1
TGTGCCAGCAGCTTAGGAGGGGGGACTAGCATCACAGATACGCAGTATTTT,CASSLGGGTSITDTQYF,TRBV7-8,.,TRBJ2-3,TRBD2
TGTGCCAGCAGTTACGACGGGGATCAGCCCCAGCATTTT,CASSYDGDQPQHF,TRBV6-6,.,TRBJ1-5,.
TGTGCCACCAGCAGGGCGACAGGGCTGAACACTGAAGCTTTCTTT,CATSRATGLNTEAFF,TRBV15,once,TRBJ1-1,TRBD1
TGTGCCAGCAGCGCACGGGACTATCAAGAGACCCAGTACTTC,CASSARDYQETQYF,TRBV5-4,.,TRBJ2-5,TRBD2
TGCGCCAGCAGCCAGGGTCTCAGGGGACCGCCTGAGGGCAGAGAGACCCAGTACTTC,CASSQGLRGPPEGRETQYF,TRBV4-1,.,TRBJ2-5,.
TGTGCCAGCACCCCTTGGTTAGCCGGGTCCGGGGAGCTGTTTTTT,CASTPWLAGSGELFF,TRBV21-1,.,TRBJ2-2,.
TGTGCCAGCAGCCAAGACAGGGGGCTAAATGGAAACACCATATATTTT,CASSQDRGLNGNTIYF,TRBV2,.,TRBJ1-3,TRBD1
TGCGCCAGCAGCCGTGACCAGGGGACGCAGTATTTT,CASSRDQGTQYF,TRBV5-1,.,TRBJ2-3,.
TGCGCCAGCAGCCAATACGGGACAGGGTACAATGAGCAGTTCTTC,CASSQYGTGYNEQFF,TRBV4-3,.,TRBJ2-1,TRBD1